A selection of T cell receptor beta chains follows, all from one sample in a study of blood T cell repertoires in COVID-19. Profiled with immunoSEQ multiplex PCR; TCRdb holds only in-frame clones, not every one. The table shows about 230,000 clones, with approximately 82% occurring only once. The sample was peripheral blood. These receptors all stem from a woman in her sixties or seventies with active or convalescent COVID-19. Both conserved end residues are part of each CDR3. D genes are given only for firm matches. Only some rows state a clone size, as once, few, many or a class for expanded clones.

j_gene | d_gene | abundance | v_gene | CDR3nt | CDR3aa
TRBJ2-7 | NA | NA | TRBV12-3/TRBV12-4 | TGTGCCAGCAGACGGAACCAGGGCTACGAGCAGTACTTC | CASRRNQGYEQYF
TRBJ2-1 | NA | NA | TRBV25-1 | TGTGCCAGCAGTGAGGCTAGCGAACCCAATGAGCAGTTCTTC | CASSEASEPNEQFF
TRBJ1-4 | TRBD1 | once | TRBV18 | TGTGCCAGCTCACAATCAGGGGGCAAGGGTGAAAAACTGTTTTTT | CASSQSGGKGEKLFF
TRBJ2-1 | TRBD2 | NA | TRBV28 | TGTGCCAGCAGATCGCCGGCGGCAGCGGGGTTTTGGGAGCAGTTCTTC | CASRSPAAAGFWEQFF
TRBJ1-2 | TRBD1 | NA | TRBV18 | TGTGCCAGCTCACCATTTTCGACAGGGGCTAACTATGGCTACACCTTC | CASSPFSTGANYGYTF
TRBJ1-5 | TRBD1 | few | TRBV10-3 | TGTGCCATCAGGCAGGGGGCAGGTCAGCCCCAGCATTTT | CAIRQGAGQPQHF
TRBJ1-2 | TRBD1 | NA | TRBV6-2/TRBV6-3 | TGTGCCAGCAGTCGGGACAGGAGAGGTGGCTACACCTTC | CASSRDRRGGYTF
TRBJ2-1 | TRBD1 | NA | TRBV7-9 | TGTGCCAGCAGCTTGGGACAGGCCTACAATGAGCAGTTCTTC | CASSLGQAYNEQFF
TRBJ1-3 | TRBD1 | NA | TRBV7-2 | TGTGCCAGCAGCTTGACAGGGTTCTCTGGAAACACCATATATTTT | CASSLTGFSGNTIYF
TRBJ2-1 | TRBD1 | NA | TRBV6-4 | TGTGCCAGCGGTCTCACCGGGACAGGGGGCGACAAGAAGTTCTTC | CASGLTGTGGDKKFF
TRBJ2-3 | NA | few | TRBV19 | TGTGCCAGTAGTATCTTATCGACGGGGACGCAGTATTTT | CASSILSTGTQYF
TRBJ1-2 | NA | NA | TRBV5-1 | TGCGCCAGCAGCTTCTCGGGTATCGGCTACACCTTC | CASSFSGIGYTF
TRBJ2-1 | NA | once | TRBV7-8 | TGTGCCAGCAGCTCCCGTCGAGTACGCTCCTACAATGAGCAGTTCTTC | CASSSRRVRSYNEQFF
TRBJ1-6 | TRBD1 | NA | TRBV7-2 | TGTGCCAGCAGTTTAGACCGGGACAGCAATTCACCCCTCCACTTT | CASSLDRDSNSPLHF
TRBJ1-2 | NA | NA | TRBV5-4 | TGTGCCAGCAGCTTGATCCAGGGAGGCTATGGCTACACCTTC | CASSLIQGGYGYTF
TRBJ1-2 | TRBD1 | NA | TRBV28 | TGTGCCAGCAGCTGGGCGACAGGGGGCGGCTATGGCTACACCTTC | CASSWATGGGYGYTF
TRBJ1-1 | NA | NA | TRBV3-1/TRBV3-2 | TGTGCCAGCAGCCAAGATGGGGAAGGGAGTCCTTTCTTT | CASSQDGEGSPFF
TRBJ2-3 | TRBD2 | NA | TRBV5-1 | TGCGCCAGCAGCTTGAAGGCTAGCGGGGATAACACAGATACGCAGTATTTT | CASSLKASGDNTDTQYF
TRBJ1-2 | TRBD1 | few | TRBV2 | TGTGCCAGCAGCCTACAGGGGCTTTTAGATGGCTACACCTTC | CASSLQGLLDGYTF
TRBJ2-1 | NA | NA | TRBV6-2/TRBV6-3 | TGTGCCAGCAGTTATATGGGGGCGTGGAGTGAGCAGTTCTTC | CASSYMGAWSEQFF
TRBJ2-7 | TRBD2 | NA | TRBV28 | TGTGCCAGCAGTCTAGCGGGAGCAACCTACGAGCAGTACTTC | CASSLAGATYEQYF
TRBJ2-5 | NA | NA | TRBV5-4 | TGTGCCAGCAGCTTGGACAGGAAAGAGACCCAGTACTTC | CASSLDRKETQYF
TRBJ2-5 | NA | NA | TRBV5-5 | TGTGCCAGCAGCTTGAGGAGGGAGACCCAGTACTTC | CASSLRRETQYF
TRBJ1-2 | TRBD1 | NA | TRBV6-4 | TGTGCCAGCAGTTACGGACAGGGAGCATCCTATGGCTACACCTTC | CASSYGQGASYGYTF
TRBJ1-4 | TRBD1 | NA | TRBV19 | TGTGCCACCTTGGACAGGGGCTCAGAAAAACTGTTTTTT | CATLDRGSEKLFF
TRBJ2-1 | NA | NA | TRBV4-2 | TGTGCCAGCAGCCAAGAGGACTACCCTTACAATGAGCAGTTCTTC | CASSQEDYPYNEQFF
TRBJ2-4 | TRBD2 | NA | TRBV6-2/TRBV6-3 | TGTGCCAGCAGTCAGTTGGGGGGAGGGGAAAACATTCAGTACTTC | CASSQLGGGENIQYF
TRBJ2-1 | NA | once | TRBV9 | TGTGCCAGCAGCGTAGAGCTAGCCGCTGAGCAGTTCTTC | CASSVELAAEQFF
TRBJ2-3 | NA | NA | TRBV5-6 | TGTGCCAGCAGCTCCCAAGAAGCGGCCACAGATACGCAGTATTTT | CASSSQEAATDTQYF
TRBJ2-2 | TRBD1 | few | TRBV5-5 | TGTGCCAGCAGCCCAGGAAGGGGGCGAACCGGGGAGCTGTTTTTT | CASSPGRGRTGELFF
TRBJ2-5 | NA | NA | TRBV18 | TGTGCCAGCTCGAGGGTACGGGAGACCCAGTACTTC | CASSRVRETQYF
TRBJ1-1 | NA | NA | TRBV28 | TGTGCCAGCATCCCGGGAAGCTCGAACACTGAAGCTTTCTTT | CASIPGSSNTEAFF
TRBJ1-2 | NA | NA | TRBV19 | TGTGCCAGTAGTACAGGGAGGCGCGACTATGGCTACACCTTC | CASSTGRRDYGYTF
TRBJ2-1 | TRBD2 | NA | TRBV5-1 | TGCGCCAGCTCCCCGGGACTACCGGGGGATGAGCAGTTCTTC | CASSPGLPGDEQFF
TRBJ1-1 | TRBD1 | NA | TRBV12-3/TRBV12-4 | TGTGCCAGCAGTCTCGACAGGGGCACTGAAGCTTTCTTT | CASSLDRGTEAFF
TRBJ2-7 | TRBD2 | NA | TRBV5-1 | TGCGCCAGCAGCGGGACTAGCGGGAGGTGGGGCGAGCAGTACTTC | CASSGTSGRWGEQYF
TRBJ2-3 | TRBD2 | NA | TRBV7-8 | TGTGCCAGCAGCTTAATGACTAGCGGGAGTAGCACAGATACGCAGTATTTT | CASSLMTSGSSTDTQYF
TRBJ1-1 | NA | NA | TRBV18 | TGTGCCAGCTCACCGACGGGTTCCACCCCTGAAGCTTTCTTT | CASSPTGSTPEAFF
TRBJ2-7 | NA | NA | TRBV18 | TGTGCCAGCTCACAGGCCCCTACAGGGCTCGGACGCCAGTACTTC | CASSQAPTGLGRQYF
TRBJ1-2 | TRBD1 | many | TRBV19 | TGTGCCAGTAGTATCACAGGGGGCTATGGCTACACCTTC | CASSITGGYGYTF
TRBJ1-4 | TRBD1 | NA | TRBV5-1 | TGCGCCAGCAGCCGAACCCTAACAGGGGATAGAGAAAAACTGTTTTTT | CASSRTLTGDREKLFF
TRBJ2-2 | TRBD2 | once | TRBV6-5 | TGTGCCAGCAGTTACTCGACTAGCGGCGGTACCGGGGAGCTGTTTTTT | CASSYSTSGGTGELFF
TRBJ2-2 | NA | NA | TRBV7-3 | TGTGCCAGCAGCCCGCCGAGTAGTGTCGGCACCGGGGAGCTGTTTTTT | CASSPPSSVGTGELFF
TRBJ1-2 | NA | NA | TRBV5-1 | TGCGCCAGCAGCTTCACGGGCGGGAACTATGGCTACACCTTC | CASSFTGGNYGYTF
TRBJ1-1 | NA | NA | TRBV6-6 | TGTGCCAGCAGTTATAGGAACACTGAAGCTTTCTTT | CASSYRNTEAFF
TRBJ1-4 | NA | NA | TRBV19 | TGTGCCAGTAGTAAGGGGCCTAATGAAAAACTGTTTTTT | CASSKGPNEKLFF